This passage covers 5 T cell receptor beta chains from one sample sequenced in a study of beta chain features in type 1 diabetes (dated by TCRdb to the late 2010s). Libraries were built with the immunoSEQ multiplex PCR assay. The entire amount of isolated RNA was reverse transcribed using the High Capacity cDNA Reverse Transcription Kit, so the sequenced TCRB transcripts were expressed ones. TCRdb mirrors the immuneACCESS table, restricted to in-frame sequences. Some clones are absent from its copies; in checked studies, under half trace to an unresolved V gene, and the reason for the others is unknown. The sample has under 450,000 clones on record, around 16% of them singletons. About 0.018% of the sample belongs to the ten largest clones. Sequencing was done on a sample of naive CD4+ T cells from blood. The sample's cell subset or site label is to be understood as: true naive CD4+ T cells. Every receptor here comes from a woman aged 18-29 years in good health.

The V gene is TRBV29-1, the J gene TRBJ2-4; 10 nucleotides agree with TRBD1. CDR1 is SQVTM, CDR2 ANQGSEA, per germline. CDR3 length: 16 amino acids. J was trimmed by 4 bases and V by 6 bases; bases with no gene match: 12. The CDR3 protein is CSVLLAGTGVKNIQYF. The CDR3 DNA is TGCAGCGTCCTATTAGCCGGGACAGGGGTTAAAAACATTCAGTACTTC.

CDR3: CASSGQGGGWTGGYTF. DNA for the CDR3: TGTGCCAGCAGCGGACAGGGAGGGGGGTGGACCGGTGGCTACACCTTC. The chain uses TRBV6-6 and TRBJ1-2; TRBD1 agrees at 8 bases. Trimming at V came to 6 bases and at J to 7 bases, leaving 16 bases not matched to a gene. CDR3 length: 16 residues. Germline assignment: CDR1 MNHNY and CDR2 SVGAGI (reference sequence).

In DNA, the CDR3 is TGTGCCAGCAGTAGAAGACAGTGGACTAATGAAAAACTGTTTTTT. Its protein product is CASSRRQWTNEKLFF. V and J are TRBV25-1 and TRBJ1-4, with D tentatively TRBD1 (5 bases). Deletions cut 5 bases from V and 2 bases from J, with 12 bases between. This CDR3 contains 15 residues. Germline CDR1 and CDR2: MGHDK and SYGVNS.

A few counts support this clone. The gene calls are TRBV7-9 and TRBJ2-1; D not certain. Germline CDR1 SEHNR, CDR2 FQNEAQ (reference sequence). V was shortened by 1 base and J by 6 bases, with 10 bases between the two germline ends. The CDR3 contains 14 residues. The CDR3 is CASSLGLPGNEQFF. CDR3 sequence (DNA): TGTGCCAGCAGCTTAGGACTTCCGGGCAATGAGCAGTTCTTC.

This chain uses TRBV7-9 with TRBJ1-1, with TRBD1 matching over 8 bases. Germline trimming cut 2 bases from V and 4 bases from J; bases unmatched to any gene: 9. CDR1 and CDR2 from the germline V gene are SEHNR and FQNEAQ (reference sequence). The CDR3 is 16 residues long. In DNA, the CDR3 is TGTGCCAGCAGCTTATGGGCCAGGGGGCAAGGCACTGAAGCTTTCTTT. This codes for CASSLWARGQGTEAFF. The whole variable domain, remainder taken from reference TRBV7-9 and TRBJ1-1, is DTGVSQNPRHKITKRGQNVTFRCDPISEHNRLYWYRQTLGQGPEFLTYFQNEAQLEKSRLLSDRFSAERPKGSFSTLEIQRTEQGDSAMYLCASSLWARGQGTEAFFGQGTRLTVV.